The present T cell receptor beta chain was sequenced within a study of CD4 T cells in relation to SARS-CoV-2 and coronaviruses. Overall study context: TCR beta CDR3s were sequenced after roughly 10-day antigen culture of PBMCs.

Cryopreserved PBMCs were CD4-enriched, then split into naive and memory cells. Sorted naive or memory CD4+ cells met CEF peptides for approximately ten days. Notes on the study in general: According to naive versus memory sequencing, detected responses are memory recall, not newly primed.

In the case of this clone: Its target is not known.

Measured with immunoSEQ multiplex PCR; TCRdb has only the in-frame clones, and not every one. Of about 36,000 clones in the sample, around 77% were seen once. This TCR was sampled from an adult with COVID-19. Sequencing input: memory CD4+ T cells from PBMCs, cultured in vitro.

The CDR3 is CAISVPPTSGLSSYEQYF. The CDR3 DNA reads TGTGCCATCAGTGTCCCGCCAACTAGCGGTTTAAGCTCCTACGAGCAGTACTTC. This chain joins TRBV10-3 and TRBJ2-7; 8 bases align to TRBD2. The CDR3 consists of 18 residues. With 4 bases clipped from V and 0 bases from J, the junction kept 14 bases outside the gene matches. Germline CDR1 and CDR2: ENHRY and SYGVKD.